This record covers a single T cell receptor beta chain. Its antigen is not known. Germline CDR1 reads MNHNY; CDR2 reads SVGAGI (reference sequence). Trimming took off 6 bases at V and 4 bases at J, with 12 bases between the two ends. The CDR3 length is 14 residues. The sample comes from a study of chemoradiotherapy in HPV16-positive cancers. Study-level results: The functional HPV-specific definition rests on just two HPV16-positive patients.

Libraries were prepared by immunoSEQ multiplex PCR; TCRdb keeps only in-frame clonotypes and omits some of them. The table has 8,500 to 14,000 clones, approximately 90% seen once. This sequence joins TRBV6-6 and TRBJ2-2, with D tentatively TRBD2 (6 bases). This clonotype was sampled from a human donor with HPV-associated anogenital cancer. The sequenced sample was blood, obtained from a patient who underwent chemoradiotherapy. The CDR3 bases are TGTGCCAGCAGCAAAGCGGGTTTCACCGGGGAGCTGTTTTTT. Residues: CASSKAGFTGELFF.